This note documents a single T cell receptor beta chain sequence. Amplification used 60 V beta primers and 13 J beta primers. Produced via immunoSEQ multiplex PCR; TCRdb's table is partial and in-frame only. The profile shows more than 70,000 clones, around 86% of them singletons. Trimming removed 2 bases from V and 1 base from J; junction bases left unmatched: 11. The CDR3 consists of 18 residues. Germline loops: CDR1 SGHRS, CDR2 YFSETQ. The sample originates from a study of glioma-infiltrating T cells after dendritic cell vaccination. The wider study: Treatment, given 2003 to 2012, was autologous tumor lysate-pulsed dendritic cell vaccination. Dendritic cells derived from monocytes and pulsed with autologous tumor lysate formed the vaccine.

Time point here: after dendritic cell vaccination, including at tumor progression/relapse. Blood PBMC samples: pre-vaccination, two weeks post third vaccination, and at tumor progression. Here the sequenced sample was blood, taken after dendritic cell vaccination. The rearrangement joins TRBV5-1 to TRBJ1-1; 10 bases align to TRBD1. This receptor was taken from a human donor with glioblastoma. The CDR3 sequence: CASSFTPGQGGANTEAFF. DNA of the CDR3: TGCGCCAGCAGCTTTACACCCGGACAGGGGGGGGCGAACACTGAAGCTTTCTTT.